This TCR beta chain was sequenced for a study of T cell repertoires in cytomegalovirus infection. CDR1 and CDR2 (germline): SGHTA, FQGNSA. Trimming cost V 5 bases and J 5 bases; bases outside gene matches: 3. The CDR3 runs to 15 residues. This clonotype was counted at least ten times. TCRdb processed the reads anew with MiXCR; each CDR3 protein has one entry. Seen here are 500,000 or so distinct CDR3 sequences, 16% observed once, and the top ten hold more than 20%. The J gene is TRBJ2-1, the V gene TRBV7-2; 13 nucleotides align to TRBD2. Sequenced sample: CD8+ T cells from PBMCs. This receptor was obtained from a human donor in good health (CMV status not recorded). Some clones in this sample may be carry-over from other donors' samples. The CDR3 sequence: CASSRTSGSNNEQFF. In nucleotides, the CDR3 is TGTGCCAGCAGCCGGACTAGCGGGAGCAACAATGAGCAGTTCTTC.